The 14 T cell receptor beta chains below all came from one sample that was sequenced in a study of CD4+ T cells in melanoma. Clones were read by immunoSEQ multiplex PCR, and TCRdb kept only the in-frame ones, dropping some. The sample carries roughly 120,000 clones, 92% recorded once. Sequenced material: peripheral blood. The source is a human donor with melanoma.

The chain recombines TRBV6-1 with TRBJ1-5; D ambiguous. Trimming removed 4 bases at V and 0 bases at J, with 10 bases between. CDR1 MNHNS and CDR2 SASEGT come from the germline V gene. This CDR3 is built from 15 residues. The CDR3 is CASSAGPDSNQPQHF. For the CDR3, the DNA is TGTGCCAGCAGTGCGGGTCCTGATAGCAATCAGCCCCAGCATTTT.

The rearrangement links TRBV6-6 to TRBJ2-3; tentative D call: TRBD1 (6 bases). Trimming took 5 bases from V and 6 from J, leaving 15 bases between them. The germline V gene encodes CDR1 MNHNY and CDR2 SVGAGI (reference sequence). CDR3 size: 14 residues. The CDR3 DNA follows: TGTGCCAGCAGTCGGTACAGGGCAACGGATACGCAGTATTTT. Translation: CASSRYRATDTQYF.

The rearrangement links TRBV14 to TRBJ2-7; 9 nucleotides agree with TRBD1. Trimming took 0 bases from V and 5 from J; bases not matched to a gene: 8. Germline-derived CDR1 and CDR2 are SGHDN and FVKESK. The CDR3 is 16 residues long. The CDR3 spells CASSQERDRVRNEQYF. The CDR3 DNA follows: TGTGCCAGCAGCCAAGAAAGGGACAGGGTGAGAAACGAGCAGTACTTC.

V is TRBV15 and J is TRBJ2-7, with 7 bases identical to TRBD1. This CDR3 is 15 amino acids long. From germline, CDR1 is LNHNV and CDR2 YYDKDF (reference sequence). Trimming at V came to 4 bases and at J to 3 bases, leaving 9 bases not matched to a gene. CDR3 amino acids: CATSTWTTGSYEQYF. In nucleotides, the CDR3 is TGTGCCACCAGCACTTGGACGACAGGGAGCTACGAGCAGTACTTC.

V and J are TRBV2 and TRBJ2-1; tentatively, D is TRBD2 (5 bases). CDR1 and CDR2 (germline): SNHLY, FYNNEI. Trimming left V 5 bases short and J 5 bases short, with 16 bases between. CDR3 length: 15 amino acids. The CDR3 here is CASSNRGPADNEQFF. CDR3 coding DNA: TGTGCCAGCAGTAACCGCGGGCCCGCCGACAATGAGCAGTTCTTC.

The chain recombines TRBV7-6 with TRBJ2-5; weak D call: TRBD2 (7 bases). This CDR3 contains 14 residues. Germline loops: CDR1 SGHVS, CDR2 FNYEAQ. The V end lost 3 bases, the J end lost 4 bases, and 12 bases lay between the germline ends. The CDR3 DNA follows: TGTGCCAGCAGCTTCGGGGGGCGGGGAGAGACCCAGTACTTC. Its protein is CASSFGGRGETQYF. Full variable domain (missing parts from reference TRBV7-6 and TRBJ2-5): GAGVSQSPRYKVTKRGQDVALRCDPISGHVSLYWYRQALGQGPEFLTYFNYEAQQDKSGLPNDRFSAERPEGSISTLTIQRTEQRDSAMYRCASSFGGRGETQYFGPGTRLLVL.

The DNA for the CDR3 is TGTGCCAGCAGCTCCGGGACAGTTACAGATACGCAGTATTTT. Translating it yields CASSSGTVTDTQYF. The V gene is TRBV11-3, the J gene TRBJ2-3; 7 bases map to TRBD1. The CDR3 runs to 14 residues. Per germline, CDR1 SGHNT and CDR2 YENEEA. With 4 bases clipped from V and 3 bases from J, the junction kept 4 bases outside the gene matches.

CDR3 region: CASSQGLAGLNEQFF. In DNA form, the CDR3 reads TGCGCCAGCAGCCAAGGACTAGCGGGGCTCAATGAGCAGTTCTTC. The chain carries TRBV4-3 and TRBJ2-1; TRBD2 matches 11 bases. The length of the CDR3 is 15 residues. V lost 1 base and J lost 6; bases outside the gene matches: 2. CDR1 is LGHNA, CDR2 YSLEER, per germline.

This clone has only one observation. The rearrangement uses TRBV28 and TRBJ1-2; TRBD1 aligns across 10 bases. Germline loops: CDR1 MDHEN, CDR2 SYDVKM. V trimming: 1 base; J trimming: 4 bases; junction bases outside the gene matches: 9. This CDR3 comprises 17 residues. CDR3: CASSLSNLGQGGYGYTF. For the CDR3, the DNA is TGTGCCAGCAGTTTATCCAACCTTGGACAGGGGGGCTATGGCTACACCTTC.

The gene calls are TRBV15 and TRBJ2-1, with 8 bases fitting TRBD2. This CDR3 is 18 amino acids long. V lost 2 bases to trimming and J lost 6 bases; unmatched junction nucleotides: 15. Germline V lookup: CDR1 LNHNV, CDR2 YYDKDF (reference sequence). The CDR3 bases are TGTGCCACCAGCAGAACCCACCCCGGGCTAGCGGGCGGCAATGAGCAGTTCTTC. It yields the protein CATSRTHPGLAGGNEQFF.

V is TRBV25-1 and J is TRBJ1-1; D unclear. The V gene lost 2 bases and the J gene lost 0 bases, with 13 bases spanning the gap. Germline-derived CDR1 and CDR2 are MGHDK and SYGVNS. The CDR3 has 16 amino acids. The CDR3: CASSEREGSLNTEAFF. The CDR3 DNA reads as TGTGCCAGCAGTGAACGGGAGGGCAGTCTGAACACTGAAGCTTTCTTT.

The J gene is TRBJ2-4, the V gene TRBV5-1, with 7 bases that match TRBD1. The CDR3 covers 14 residues. The V and J ends lost 1 base and 16 bases, in that order; junction bases with no gene match: 14. Germline V CDR1 and CDR2: SGHRS, YFSETQ. The CDR3 spells CASSLSLGDSLSYF. The CDR3 DNA follows: TGCGCCAGCAGCTTGAGTTTGGGGGACAGCCTCTCTTACTTC.

This chain uses TRBV28 with TRBJ1-2; TRBD1 aligns across 7 bases. Per the germline V gene, CDR1 is MDHEN and CDR2 is SYDVKM. V shed 5 bases, J shed 4 bases, and the junction held 7 bases outside the gene matches. CDR3 length equals 14 residues. The CDR3 here is CASSRRGQAYGYTF. For the CDR3, the DNA is TGTGCCAGCAGTAGAAGGGGGCAGGCCTATGGCTACACCTTC.

The chain recombines TRBV19 with TRBJ2-3, with 10 positions matching TRBD2. V lost 10 bases and J lost 3; bases outside the gene matches: 4. The germline V gene encodes CDR1 LNHDA and CDR2 SQIVND (reference sequence). CDR3 length: 13 residues. CDR3 DNA sequence: TGTGCCACCCAGCGGGGGGGGACAGATACGCAGTATTTT. Translating it yields CATQRGGTDTQYF.